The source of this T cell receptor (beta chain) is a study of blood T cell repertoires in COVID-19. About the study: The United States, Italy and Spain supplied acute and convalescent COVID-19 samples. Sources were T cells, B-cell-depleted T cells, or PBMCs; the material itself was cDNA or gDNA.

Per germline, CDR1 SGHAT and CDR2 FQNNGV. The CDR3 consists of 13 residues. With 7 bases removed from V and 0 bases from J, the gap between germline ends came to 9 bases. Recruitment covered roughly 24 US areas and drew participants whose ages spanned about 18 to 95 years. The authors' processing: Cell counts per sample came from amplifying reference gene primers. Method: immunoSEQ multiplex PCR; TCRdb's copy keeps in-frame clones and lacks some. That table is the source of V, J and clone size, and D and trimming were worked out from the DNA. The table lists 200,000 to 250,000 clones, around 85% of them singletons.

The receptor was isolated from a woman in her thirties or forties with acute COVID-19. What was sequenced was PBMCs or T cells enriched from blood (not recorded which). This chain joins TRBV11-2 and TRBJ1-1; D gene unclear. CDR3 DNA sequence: TGTGCCAGCACCCTCGGTCTGAACACTGAAGCTTTCTTT. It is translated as CASTLGLNTEAFF. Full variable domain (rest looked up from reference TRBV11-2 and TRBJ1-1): EAGVAQSPRYKIIEKRQSVAFWCNPISGHATLYWYQQILGQGPKLLIQFQNNGVVDDSQLPKDRFSAERLKGVDSTLKIQPAKLEDSAVYLCASTLGLNTEAFFGQGTRLTVV.